The subject of this entry is one TCR beta chain. Its antigen is unknown. This specimen belongs to a study of human T cells and chemical hapten exposure. General study points: PT1 expanded TCR numbers tracked positively with patch test score.

TCRdb re-analysed the RACE reads in MiXCR, keeping a single row per CDR3 protein. The sample has around 350,000 distinct CDR3 sequences, 5.5% seen once. Time point specified: pre-sensitization, week 0. As for treatment: therapeutic diphenylcyclopropenone sensitization with weekly scalp DPC. Prior to application of each patch test, blood was drawn. The study enrolled 18 to 70-year-old alopecia patients suitable for DPC. Germline CDR1 and CDR2: SGHAT and FQNNGV. Trimming pared 0 bases from V and 0 bases from J, leaving 18 bases between. The CDR3 is 19 residues long. The sample in question was whole blood, obtained in connection with sensitization to the hapten diphenylcyclopropenone (DPC). The clonotype originates from a woman between 18 and 30 years old with alopecia areata. Some clones in this sample may be carry-over from other donors' samples. The rearrangement uses TRBV11-2 and TRBJ1-3, with a possible D match to TRBD1 (6 bases). In DNA form, the CDR3 reads TGTGCCAGCAGCTTAGAGGCTTTGACAGGCCGTCTCTCTGGAAACACCATATATTTT. Its translation is CASSLEALTGRLSGNTIYF.